This T cell receptor beta chain was identified in a study of molecular identifiers for immune sequencing clone quantification. Via MiXCR, TCRdb re-called the PCR reads, giving one row per CDR3 protein. The profile shows approximately 680,000 distinct CDR3 sequences, less than 30% of them singletons. Trimming left V 4 bases short and J 0 bases short, with 14 bases between. The CDR3 has 16 residues. Per the germline V gene, CDR1 is SGHKS and CDR2 is YYEKEE (reference sequence). This clonotype was seen ten or more times. This receptor was obtained from a human donor in good health. Some libraries in this study had Jurkat cell RNA spiked in. Material for sequencing was naive CD8+ T cells from blood, with Jurkat cell RNA spiked in. Subset defined: FACS-sorted CD8+CD4-CCR7+CD45RA+ naive T cells. This rearrangement joins TRBV5-5 to TRBJ2-1; tentatively, D is TRBD1 (6 bases). The CDR3 coding sequence is TGTGCCAGCAGCCCCAGGGGAATTAGCTCCTACAATGAGCAGTTCTTC. Residues: CASSPRGISSYNEQFF.